The entry that follows covers one T cell receptor (beta chain) sequence. As yet, its antigen is unknown. Trimming took off 2 bases at V and 2 bases at J, with 7 bases between the two ends. CDR1 and CDR2 (germline): SGHRS, YFSETQ. The CDR3 spans 13 residues. The PCR used 60 Vbeta and 13 Jbeta primers. Profiling relied on immunoSEQ multiplex PCR, and the TCRdb table lists in-frame clones only, not all of them. The sample carries about 160,000 clones, under 90% recorded once. This entry is derived from a study of cytomegalovirus exposure and HLA in healthy donors. Notes on the study in general: Some segments of the V type, notably TRBV6-2 and TRBV6-3, were excluded as indistinguishable.

The sample comprised PBMCs. This sequence originates from a man aged 25-45 years in good health and CMV-seronegative. The J gene is TRBJ1-1, the V gene TRBV5-1; D is unclear. CDR3 nucleotides: TGCGCCAGCAGCTTTTTACAAAACACTGAAGCTTTCTTT. Protein product: CASSFLQNTEAFF.